This T cell receptor beta chain came from a study of blood T cell repertoires in COVID-19. Across the study: Collection of acute and convalescent COVID-19 samples took place in the United States, Italy and Spain. Sources were T cells, B-cell-depleted T cells, or PBMCs; the material itself was cDNA or gDNA.

The trim removed 0 bases at V and 4 bases at J, leaving 6 bases unmatched. This CDR3 is built from 16 residues. The germline CDR1 and CDR2 sequences are SGHRS and YFSETQ. The authors' processing: Reference gene primer amplification gave estimated nucleated cell counts. Clones were sequenced by immunoSEQ multiplex PCR, and TCRdb holds only the in-frame ones, with some missing. That table supplies the V and J calls and clone size; D and trimming were determined from the DNA. The data hold a few hundred thousand clones, with roughly 86% observed a single time. Sequences were obtained from peripheral blood. This chain joins TRBV5-1 and TRBJ2-1; 8 bases are shared with TRBD1. This sequence was found in a man between 18 and 35 years old with active or convalescent COVID-19. The CDR3 reads CASSLDPDRGYNEQFF. Written as DNA, the CDR3 is TGCGCCAGCAGCTTGGATCCTGACAGGGGTTACAATGAGCAGTTCTTC.